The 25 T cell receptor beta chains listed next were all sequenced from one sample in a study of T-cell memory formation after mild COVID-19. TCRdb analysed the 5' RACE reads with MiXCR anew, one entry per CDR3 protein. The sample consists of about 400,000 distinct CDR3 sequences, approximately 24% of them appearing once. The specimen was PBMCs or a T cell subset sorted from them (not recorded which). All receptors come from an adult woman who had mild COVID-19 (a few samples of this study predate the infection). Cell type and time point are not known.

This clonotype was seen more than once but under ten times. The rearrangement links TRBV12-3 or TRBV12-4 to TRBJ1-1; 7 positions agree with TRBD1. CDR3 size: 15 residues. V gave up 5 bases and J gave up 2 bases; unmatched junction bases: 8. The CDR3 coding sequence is TGTGCCAGCAGTACACGGGACAGACCAAACACTGAAGCTTTCTTT. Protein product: CASSTRDRPNTEAFF.

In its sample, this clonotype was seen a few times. CDR3 DNA: TGTGCCAGCAGTAAGCCGCGGGGCCGGGAGACCCAGTACTTC. Translating it yields CASSKPRGRETQYF. V usage is TRBV12-3 or TRBV12-4 and J usage is TRBJ2-5, with a weak D call TRBD2 (6 bases). V shed 5 bases and J shed 5 bases, with 15 bases lying between them. There are 14 residues in the CDR3.

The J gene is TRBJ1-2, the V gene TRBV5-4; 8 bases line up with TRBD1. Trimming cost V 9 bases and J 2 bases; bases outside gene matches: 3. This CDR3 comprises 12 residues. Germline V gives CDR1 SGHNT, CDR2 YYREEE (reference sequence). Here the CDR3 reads CATGQENYGYTF. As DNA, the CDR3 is TGTGCCACGGGACAGGAGAACTATGGCTACACCTTC.

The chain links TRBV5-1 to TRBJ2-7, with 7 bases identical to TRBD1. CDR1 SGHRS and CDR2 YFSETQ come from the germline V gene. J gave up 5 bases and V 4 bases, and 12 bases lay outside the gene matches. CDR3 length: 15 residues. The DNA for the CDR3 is TGCGCCAGCAGCGGAAAACAGGGGCAAGGCGACGAGCAGTACTTC. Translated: CASSGKQGQGDEQYF.

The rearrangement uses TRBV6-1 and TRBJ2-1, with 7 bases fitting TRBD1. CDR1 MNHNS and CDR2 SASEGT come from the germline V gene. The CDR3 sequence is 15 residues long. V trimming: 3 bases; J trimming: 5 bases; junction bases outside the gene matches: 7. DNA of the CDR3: TGTGCCAGCAGTGATAAACAGGGGATCAACAATGAGCAGTTCTTC. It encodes CASSDKQGINNEQFF.

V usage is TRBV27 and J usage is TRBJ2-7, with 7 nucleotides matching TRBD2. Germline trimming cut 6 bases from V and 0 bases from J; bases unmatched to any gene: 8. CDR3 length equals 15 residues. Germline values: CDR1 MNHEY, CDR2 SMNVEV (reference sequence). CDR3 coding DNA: TGTGCCAGCAGCCCCCATAGCGGGCGCTCCTACGAGCAGTACTTC. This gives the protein CASSPHSGRSYEQYF.

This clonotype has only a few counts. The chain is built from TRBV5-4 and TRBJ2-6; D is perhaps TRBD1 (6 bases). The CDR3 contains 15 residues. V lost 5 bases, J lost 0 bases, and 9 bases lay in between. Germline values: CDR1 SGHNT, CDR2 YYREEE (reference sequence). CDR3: CASRLRGSGANVLTF. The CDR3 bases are TGTGCCAGCAGACTCAGGGGCTCTGGGGCCAACGTCCTGACTTTC.

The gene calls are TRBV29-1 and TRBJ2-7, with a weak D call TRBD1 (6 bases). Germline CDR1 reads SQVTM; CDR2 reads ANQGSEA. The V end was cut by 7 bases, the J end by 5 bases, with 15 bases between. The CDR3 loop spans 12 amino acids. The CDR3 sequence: CSGADSFHEQYF. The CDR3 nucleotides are TGCAGCGGTGCGGACAGTTTCCACGAGCAGTACTTC.

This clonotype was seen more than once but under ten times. The CDR3 DNA sequence: TGTGCCAGCAGGGGTGATGAGCAGTTCTTC. Its translation: CASRGDEQFF. This chain uses TRBV12-3 or TRBV12-4 with TRBJ2-1; D is undetermined. The CDR3 has 10 amino acids. The V end lost 6 bases, the J end lost 8 bases, and 5 bases lay between the germline ends.

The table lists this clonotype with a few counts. The CDR3 spells CSAAPDSRTDTQYF. CDR3 nucleotides: TGCAGTGCAGCCCCGGACAGCCGCACAGATACGCAGTATTTT. The chain has TRBV20-1 and TRBJ2-3, with a weak D call TRBD1 (6 bases). The V and J ends lost 6 bases and 1 base respectively, with 14 bases between them. The CDR3 covers 14 residues. Germline lookup yields CDR1 DFQATT and CDR2 SNEGSKA (reference sequence).

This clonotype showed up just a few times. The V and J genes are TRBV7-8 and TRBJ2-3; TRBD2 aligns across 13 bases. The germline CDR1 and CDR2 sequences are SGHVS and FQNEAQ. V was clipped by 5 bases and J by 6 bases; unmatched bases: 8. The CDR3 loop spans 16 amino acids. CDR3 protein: CASSGGTLAGGDTQYF. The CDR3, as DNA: TGTGCCAGCAGCGGAGGAACACTAGCGGGGGGGGATACGCAGTATTTT.

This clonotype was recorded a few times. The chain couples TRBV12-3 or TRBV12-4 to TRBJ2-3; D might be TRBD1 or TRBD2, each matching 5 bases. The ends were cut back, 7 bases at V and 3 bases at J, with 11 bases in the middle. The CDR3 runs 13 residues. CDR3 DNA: TGTGCCAGCAAATGGGGACCAACAGATACGCAGTATTTT. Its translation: CASKWGPTDTQYF.

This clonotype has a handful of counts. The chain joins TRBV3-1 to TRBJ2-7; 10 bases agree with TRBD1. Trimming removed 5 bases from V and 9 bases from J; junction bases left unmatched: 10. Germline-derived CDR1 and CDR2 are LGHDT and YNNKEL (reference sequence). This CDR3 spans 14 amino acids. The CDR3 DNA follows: TGTGCCAGCAGCTACCGGGACAGGGGTAACTGGCAGTACTTC. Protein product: CASSYRDRGNWQYF.

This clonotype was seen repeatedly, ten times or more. CDR3 DNA sequence: TGCAGTGCTAGAAAGGGCAGGGACAGCTTTGACGGGGGCAATCAGCCCCAGCATTTT. Residues: CSARKGRDSFDGGNQPQHF. The J gene is TRBJ1-5, the V gene TRBV20-1; 7 bases align to TRBD1. The CDR3 sequence is 19 residues long. The trim removed 2 bases at V and 2 bases at J, leaving 18 bases unmatched. Germline lookup yields CDR1 DFQATT and CDR2 SNEGSKA (reference sequence).

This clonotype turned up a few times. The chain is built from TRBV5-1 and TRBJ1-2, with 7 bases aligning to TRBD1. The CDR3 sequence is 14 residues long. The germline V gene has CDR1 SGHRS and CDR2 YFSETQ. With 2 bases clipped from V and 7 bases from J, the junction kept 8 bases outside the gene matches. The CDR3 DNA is TGCGCCAGCAGCTTCGCAGGGGGAAGTTTTGGCTACACCTTC. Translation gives CASSFAGGSFGYTF.

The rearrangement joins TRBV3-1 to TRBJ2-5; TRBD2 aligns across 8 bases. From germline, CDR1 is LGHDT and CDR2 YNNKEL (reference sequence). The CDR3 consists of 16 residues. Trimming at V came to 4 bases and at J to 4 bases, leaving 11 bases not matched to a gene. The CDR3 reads CASSPIGSGSGETQYF. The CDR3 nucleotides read TGTGCCAGCAGCCCGATCGGAAGCGGGAGTGGAGAGACCCAGTACTTC.

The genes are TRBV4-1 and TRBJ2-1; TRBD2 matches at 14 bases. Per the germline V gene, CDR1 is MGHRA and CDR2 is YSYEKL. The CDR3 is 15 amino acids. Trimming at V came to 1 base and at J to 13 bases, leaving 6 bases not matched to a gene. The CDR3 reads CASSQGGLAGGFQFF. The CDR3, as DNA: TGCGCCAGCAGCCAAGGAGGACTAGCGGGAGGCTTTCAGTTCTTC.

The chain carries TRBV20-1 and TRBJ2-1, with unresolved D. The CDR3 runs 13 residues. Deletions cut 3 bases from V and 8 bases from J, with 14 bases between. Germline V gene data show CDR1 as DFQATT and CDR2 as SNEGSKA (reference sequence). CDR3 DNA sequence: TGCAGTGCTAGGACTCCGCCTAGGGATGAGCAGTTCTTC. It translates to CSARTPPRDEQFF.

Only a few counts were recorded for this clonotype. The CDR3 DNA is TGTGCCAGCAGCTTATCGTCACCACCCCCCGGGGAGCTGTTTTTT. Amino acids: CASSLSSPPPGELFF. The chain couples TRBV11-1 to TRBJ2-2; D not resolved. Trimming shortened V by 2 bases and J by 6 bases, and 13 bases separated the two germline ends. The CDR3 has 15 residues. Germline values: CDR1 SGHAT, CDR2 FQDESV (reference sequence).

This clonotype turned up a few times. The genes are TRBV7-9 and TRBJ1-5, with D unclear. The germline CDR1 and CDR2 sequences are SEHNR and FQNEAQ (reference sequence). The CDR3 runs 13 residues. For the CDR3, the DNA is TGTGCTATCGGGGATTATAGCAATCAGCCCCAGCATTTT. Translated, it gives CAIGDYSNQPQHF.

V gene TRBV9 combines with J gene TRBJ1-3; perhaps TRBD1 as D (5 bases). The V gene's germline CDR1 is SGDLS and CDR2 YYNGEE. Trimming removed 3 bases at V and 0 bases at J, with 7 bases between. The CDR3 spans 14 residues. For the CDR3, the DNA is TGTGCCAGCAGCGCCAGGGTCTCTGGAAACACCATATATTTT. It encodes CASSARVSGNTIYF. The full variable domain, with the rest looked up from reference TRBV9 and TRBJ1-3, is DSGVTQTPKHLITATGQRVTLRCSPRSGDLSVYWYQQSLDQGLQFLIQYYNGEERAKGNILERFSAQQFPDLHSELNLSSLELGDSALYFCASSARVSGNTIYFGEGSWLTVV.

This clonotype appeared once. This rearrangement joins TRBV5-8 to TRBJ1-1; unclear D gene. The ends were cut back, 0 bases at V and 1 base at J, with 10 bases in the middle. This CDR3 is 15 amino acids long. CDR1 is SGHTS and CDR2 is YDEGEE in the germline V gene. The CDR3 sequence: CASSLALRRNTEAFF. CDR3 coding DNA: TGTGCCAGCAGCTTGGCTCTGAGAAGGAACACTGAAGCTTTCTTT.

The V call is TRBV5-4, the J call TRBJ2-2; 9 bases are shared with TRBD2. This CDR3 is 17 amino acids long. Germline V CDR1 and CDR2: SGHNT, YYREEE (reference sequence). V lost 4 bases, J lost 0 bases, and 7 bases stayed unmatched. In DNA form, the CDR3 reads TGTGCCAGCAGCCTTTCTAGCGGGGCACCGAACACCGGGGAGCTGTTTTTT. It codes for CASSLSSGAPNTGELFF.

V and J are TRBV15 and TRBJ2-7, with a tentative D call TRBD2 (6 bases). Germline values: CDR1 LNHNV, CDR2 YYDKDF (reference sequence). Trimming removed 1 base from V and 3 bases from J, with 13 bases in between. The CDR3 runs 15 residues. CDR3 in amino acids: CATSRGPGEGYEQYF. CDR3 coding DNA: TGTGCCACCAGCAGAGGACCGGGGGAAGGCTACGAGCAGTACTTC.

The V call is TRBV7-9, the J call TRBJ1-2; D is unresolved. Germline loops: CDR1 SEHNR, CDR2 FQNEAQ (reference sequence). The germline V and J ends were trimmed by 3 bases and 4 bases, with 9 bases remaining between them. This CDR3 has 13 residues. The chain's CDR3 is CASSFGYGYGYTF. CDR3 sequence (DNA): TGTGCCAGCAGCTTTGGTTATGGCTATGGCTACACCTTC.